This TCR beta chain was captured in a study of type 1 and type 2 diabetes patients (TCRdb year 2016). A note on the overall study: About ten type 1 diabetes patients, four type 2 diabetes patients and about six nondiabetic controls were recruited in China to form the cohort. Altogether, roughly 19,000,000 paired-end reads were produced across the whole study. The study profiled TCRbeta repertoires by high-throughput sequencing to compare type 1 diabetes, type 2 diabetes and nondiabetic individuals. The TCRbeta libraries underwent paired-end sequencing on Illumina HiSeq 2000 or MiSeq instruments. Across the study, CD4+ and CD8+ T cells were positively selected from PBMCs by means of CD4 or CD8 MicroBeads on MACS columns. Comparing approximately 21-cycle and roughly 25-cycle amplification showed similar V gene usage, suggesting similar primer efficiencies and random PCR bias. Type 2 diabetes patients were included as a disease comparison group for the type 1 diabetes patients. Results the study describes overall, beyond this receptor: In both CD4+ and CD8+ T cells, type 2 diabetes repertoires were highly diverse and significantly more diverse than type 1 diabetes repertoires. Type 2 diabetes patients had few highly-expanded CD4+ clones, median one, accounting for a median 3.9% of reads. Since just a limited number of T2D and control samples were sequenced, some T1D-only HECs might also appear in more T2D or control samples. Type 2 diabetes and control samples had highly correlated V and J gene usage patterns, with the correlation between samples averaging roughly 0.97. Study groups were not matched for age and gender, which possibly biased interpretation.

Every diabetic patient fulfilled standard classification criteria for type 1 or type 2 diabetes, and glucose and C-peptide were evaluated using WHO-recommended methods. Exclusion applied to any donor with other autoimmune diseases or infections within the previous four weeks. An approximately 10-milliliter sample of peripheral blood was drawn from every participant. PBMCs were isolated with LymphoPrep density separation. Via the germline V gene, CDR1 is MNHNS and CDR2 SASEGT. Between the V and J ends, shortened by 2 bases and 2 bases respectively, the junction contains 10 bases. The CDR3, from cysteine to phenylalanine, totals 15 residues. Only the CDR3 region is kept as DNA, spanning 45 bases read in frame from base 1. As concerns this clonotype: Its antigen is unknown. No clone much larger than this one lies a single base away; base qualities are absent.

The sequencer listed for this sample is Illumina MiSeq. Genomic DNA from sorted T cell subsets served as template for TCRbeta CDR3 amplification. The TCRbeta CDR3 region was amplified by multiplex PCR using 30 forward and 13 reverse primers. AMPure XP beads were used to purify the PCR products, after which a second roughly 25-cycle PCR added indices and adaptors. Before sequencing, the QIAquick Gel Extraction Kit was used to gel-purify the libraries. The authors' pipeline ran thus. FLASH was used to merge paired-end reads, and IgBLAST was used to align the merged reads to IMGT V, D and J germline references. Reads with less than 70% alignment identity to germline references were removed, leaving more than 8.5 million reads across the study. Following IMGT definitions, CDR3 boundaries, reading frame and productivity were assigned. Highly-expanded clones were defined as clones at or above 1% of reads, and diversity was measured by normalized Shannon entropy. Unpaired two-tailed t-tests were used to test for differences in Shannon entropy between groups. TCRdb reran the public reads through fastp at Q25 and MiXCR, keeping productive beta chains. A single entry per CDR3 protein holds the most common genes and DNA from its merged rows. These V and J calls rely on TCRdb rather than the paper's analysis. In all, the sample holds 280,000 or so distinct CDR3 sequences, and around 47% of those were seen once. The biggest ten clones account for roughly 15% of the sample.

This TCR was sampled from a man between 18 and 29 years old with type 2 diabetes. This chain joins TRBV6-1 to TRBJ2-1; TRBD1 is a weak D gene call, 5 bases matching. Sequenced sample: peripheral blood mononuclear cells (PBMCs). The CDR3 reads CASSEQGMAYNEQFF. The nucleotides are TGTGCCAGCAGTGAACAGGGTATGGCCTACAATGAGCAGTTCTTC.